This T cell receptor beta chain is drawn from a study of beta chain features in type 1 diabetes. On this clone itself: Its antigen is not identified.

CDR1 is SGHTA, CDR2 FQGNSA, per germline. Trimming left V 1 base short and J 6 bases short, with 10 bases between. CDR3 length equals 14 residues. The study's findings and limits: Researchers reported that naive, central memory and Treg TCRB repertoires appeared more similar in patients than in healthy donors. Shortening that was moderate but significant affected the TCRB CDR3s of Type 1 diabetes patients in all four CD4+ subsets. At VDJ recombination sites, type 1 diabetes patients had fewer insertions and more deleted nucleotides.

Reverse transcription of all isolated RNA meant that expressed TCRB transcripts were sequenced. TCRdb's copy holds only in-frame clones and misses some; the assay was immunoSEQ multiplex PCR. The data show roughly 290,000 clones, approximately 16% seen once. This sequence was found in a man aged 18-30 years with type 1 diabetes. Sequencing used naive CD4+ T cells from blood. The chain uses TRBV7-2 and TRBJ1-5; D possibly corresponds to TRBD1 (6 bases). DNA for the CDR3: TGTGCCAGCAGCTTAGACAGGGTTGGTCAGCCCCAGCATTTT. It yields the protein CASSLDRVGQPQHF. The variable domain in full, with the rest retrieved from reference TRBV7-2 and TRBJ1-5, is GAGVSQSPSNKVTEKGKDVELRCDPISGHTALYWYRQSLGQGLEFLIYFQGNSAPDKSGLPSDRFSAERTGGSVSTLTIQRTQQEDSAVYLCASSLDRVGQPQHFGDGTRLSIL.